The source of this TCR beta chain is a study of PD-1 blockade in classical Hodgkin lymphoma. Study-wide results and caveats: Newly diagnosed patients were reported to exhibit reduced baseline TCR diversity relative to healthy donors. The authors have not defined what causes the repertoire differences, possibly disease activity or prior therapy.

Time point reported: newly diagnosed, previously untreated cHL patient sample. Magnetic negative selection served to purify CD4+ T cells out of PBMCs that had been thawed. Comparison used PBMCs from newly diagnosed, untreated classical Hodgkin lymphoma. This CDR3 is 13 amino acids long. Trimming cost V 5 bases and J 6 bases, with 14 bases left between them. Germline V gene data show CDR1 as SGHDT and CDR2 as YYEEEE. This clone was observed once. Its cognate antigen is unknown. Clones were sequenced by immunoSEQ multiplex PCR, and TCRdb holds only the in-frame ones, with some missing. The sample holds some 35,000 clones; approximately 90% are singletons and the top ten take about 0.22%.

The sample taken for sequencing was CD4+ T cells from blood. The sequence was collected from a human donor with classical Hodgkin lymphoma. The chain has TRBV5-6 and TRBJ1-2; D unclear. The CDR3 bases are TGTGCCAGCAGAGCGACCAGGATGGATGGCTACACCTTC. Its translation is CASRATRMDGYTF.